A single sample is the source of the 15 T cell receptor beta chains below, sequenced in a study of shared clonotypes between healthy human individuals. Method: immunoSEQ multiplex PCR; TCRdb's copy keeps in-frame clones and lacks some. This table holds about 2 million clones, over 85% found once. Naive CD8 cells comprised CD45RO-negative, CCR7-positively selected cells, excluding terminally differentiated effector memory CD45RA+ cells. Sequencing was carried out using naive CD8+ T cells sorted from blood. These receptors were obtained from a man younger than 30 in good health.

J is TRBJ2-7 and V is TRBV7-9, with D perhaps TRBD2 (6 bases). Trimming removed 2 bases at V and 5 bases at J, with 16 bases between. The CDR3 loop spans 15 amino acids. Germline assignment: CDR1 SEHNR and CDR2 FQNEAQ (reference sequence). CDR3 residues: CASSLKPGGPDEQYF. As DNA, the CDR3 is TGTGCCAGCAGCTTAAAGCCCGGGGGACCTGACGAGCAGTACTTC. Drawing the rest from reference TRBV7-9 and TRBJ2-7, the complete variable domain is DTGVSQNPRHKITKRGQNVTFRCDPISEHNRLYWYRQTLGQGPEFLTYFQNEAQLEKSRLLSDRFSAERPKGSFSTLEIQRTEQGDSAMYLCASSLKPGGPDEQYFGPGTRLTVT.

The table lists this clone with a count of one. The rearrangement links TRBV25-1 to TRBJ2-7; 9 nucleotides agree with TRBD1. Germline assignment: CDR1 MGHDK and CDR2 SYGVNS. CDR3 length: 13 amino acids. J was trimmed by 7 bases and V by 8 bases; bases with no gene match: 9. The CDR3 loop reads CASAPGQGNEQYF. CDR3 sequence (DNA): TGTGCCAGCGCTCCGGGACAGGGCAATGAGCAGTACTTC.

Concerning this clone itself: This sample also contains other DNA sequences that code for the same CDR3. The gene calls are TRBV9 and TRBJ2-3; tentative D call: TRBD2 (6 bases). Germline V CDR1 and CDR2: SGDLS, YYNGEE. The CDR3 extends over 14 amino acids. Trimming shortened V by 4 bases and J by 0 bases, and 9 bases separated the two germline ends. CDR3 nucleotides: TGTGCCAGCAGCCCCGGGACTAGCACAGATACGCAGTATTTT. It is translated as CASSPGTSTDTQYF.

The CDR3 DNA is TGTGCCAGCAGTGAACGTCAACTAGCGGTTAGCACAGATACGCAGTATTTT. The encoded protein is CASSERQLAVSTDTQYF. V is TRBV6-1 and J is TRBJ2-3; 8 bases agree with TRBD2. The CDR3 loop spans 17 amino acids. The trim removed 2 bases at V and 0 bases at J, leaving 7 bases unmatched. The germline CDR1 and CDR2 sequences are MNHNS and SASEGT.

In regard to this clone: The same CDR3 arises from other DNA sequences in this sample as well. The CDR3 nucleotides are TGTGCCAGCAGCTTGGGGAGGAATGAGCAGTTCTTC. Its protein product is CASSLGRNEQFF. V is TRBV7-9 and J is TRBJ2-1, with D maybe TRBD2 (6 bases). Trimming removed 3 bases at V and 7 bases at J, with 7 bases between. Germline V CDR1 and CDR2: SEHNR, FQNEAQ (reference sequence). This CDR3 is built from 12 residues.

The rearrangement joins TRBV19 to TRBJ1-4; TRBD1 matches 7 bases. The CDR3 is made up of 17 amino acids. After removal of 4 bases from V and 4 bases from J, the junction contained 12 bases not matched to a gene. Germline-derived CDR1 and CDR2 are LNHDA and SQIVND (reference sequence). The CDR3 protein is CASSTFRQGFYNEKLFF. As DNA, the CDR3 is TGTGCCAGTAGTACATTCCGACAGGGTTTTTATAATGAAAAACTGTTTTTT.

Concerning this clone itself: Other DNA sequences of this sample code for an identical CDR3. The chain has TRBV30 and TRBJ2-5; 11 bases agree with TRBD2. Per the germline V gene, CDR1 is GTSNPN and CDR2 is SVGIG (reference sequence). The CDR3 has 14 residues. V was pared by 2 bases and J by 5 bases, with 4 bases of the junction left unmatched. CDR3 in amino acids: CAWSLLAGVETQYF. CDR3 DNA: TGTGCCTGGAGTTTACTAGCGGGAGTTGAGACCCAGTACTTC. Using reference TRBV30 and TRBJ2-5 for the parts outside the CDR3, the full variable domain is SQTIHQWPATLVQPVGSPLSLECTVEGTSNPNLYWYRQAAGRGLQLLFYSVGIGQISSEVPQNLSASRPQDRQFILSSKKLLLSDSGFYLCAWSLLAGVETQYFGPGTRLLVL.

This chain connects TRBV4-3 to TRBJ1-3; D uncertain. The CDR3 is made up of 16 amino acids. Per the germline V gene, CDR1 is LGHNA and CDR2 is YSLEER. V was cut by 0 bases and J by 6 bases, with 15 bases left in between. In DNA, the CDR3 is TGCGCCAGCAGCCAAGATAGTTCGGCCTCCAAAAACACCATATATTTT. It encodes CASSQDSSASKNTIYF.

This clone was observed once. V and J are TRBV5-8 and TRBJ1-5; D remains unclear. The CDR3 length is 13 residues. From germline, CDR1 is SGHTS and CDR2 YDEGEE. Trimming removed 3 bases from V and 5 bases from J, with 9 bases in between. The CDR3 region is CASSSDWDQPQHF. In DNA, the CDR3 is TGTGCCAGCAGCTCGGACTGGGATCAGCCCCAGCATTTT.

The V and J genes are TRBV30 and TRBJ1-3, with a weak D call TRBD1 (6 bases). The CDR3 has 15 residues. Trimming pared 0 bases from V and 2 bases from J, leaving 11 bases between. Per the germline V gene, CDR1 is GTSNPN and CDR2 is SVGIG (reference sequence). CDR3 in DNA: TGTGCCTGGAGTGTAGGTGGGACACCTGGAAACACCATATATTTT. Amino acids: CAWSVGGTPGNTIYF.

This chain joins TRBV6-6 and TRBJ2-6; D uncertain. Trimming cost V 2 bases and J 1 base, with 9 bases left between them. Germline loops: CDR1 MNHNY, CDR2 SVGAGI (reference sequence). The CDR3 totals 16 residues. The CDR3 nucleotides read TGTGCCAGCAGTTACCGAGATTATTCTGGGGCCAACGTCCTGACTTTC. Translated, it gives CASSYRDYSGANVLTF.

The CDR3 is CASSLDLGDGYTF. DNA for the CDR3: TGTGCCAGCAGCTTGGATCTCGGGGACGGCTACACCTTC. The rearrangement links TRBV5-6 to TRBJ1-2; D possibly corresponds to TRBD1 (5 bases). V was cut by 0 bases and J by 8 bases, with 11 bases left in between. There are 13 residues in the CDR3. Germline lookup yields CDR1 SGHDT and CDR2 YYEEEE.

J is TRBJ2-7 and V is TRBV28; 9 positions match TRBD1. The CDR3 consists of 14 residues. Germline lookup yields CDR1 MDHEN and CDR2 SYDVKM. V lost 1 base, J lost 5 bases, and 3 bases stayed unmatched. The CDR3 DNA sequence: TGTGCCAGCAGTTTATCCTGGACAGGGGACGAGCAGTACTTC. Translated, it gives CASSLSWTGDEQYF.

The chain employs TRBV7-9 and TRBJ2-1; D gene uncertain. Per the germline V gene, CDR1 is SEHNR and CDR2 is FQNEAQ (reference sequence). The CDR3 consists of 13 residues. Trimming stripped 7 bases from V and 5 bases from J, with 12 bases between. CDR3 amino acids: CASIPIENNEQFF. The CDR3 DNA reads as TGTGCCAGCATACCCATAGAGAACAATGAGCAGTTCTTC.

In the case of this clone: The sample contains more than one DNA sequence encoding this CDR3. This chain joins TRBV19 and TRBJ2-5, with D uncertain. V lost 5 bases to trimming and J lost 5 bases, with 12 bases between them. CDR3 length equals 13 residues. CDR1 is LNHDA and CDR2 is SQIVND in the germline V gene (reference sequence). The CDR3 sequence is CASSLDHEETQYF. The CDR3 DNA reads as TGTGCCAGTAGTTTGGACCACGAGGAGACCCAGTACTTC.